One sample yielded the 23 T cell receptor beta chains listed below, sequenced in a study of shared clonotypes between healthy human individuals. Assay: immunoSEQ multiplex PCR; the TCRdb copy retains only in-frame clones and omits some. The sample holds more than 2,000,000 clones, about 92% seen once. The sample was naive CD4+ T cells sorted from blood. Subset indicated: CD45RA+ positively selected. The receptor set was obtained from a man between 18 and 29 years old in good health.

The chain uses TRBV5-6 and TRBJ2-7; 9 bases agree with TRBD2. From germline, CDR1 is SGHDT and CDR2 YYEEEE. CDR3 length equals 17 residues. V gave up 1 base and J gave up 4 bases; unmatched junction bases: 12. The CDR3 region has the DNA TGTGCCAGCAGCTTGTGGGGATCAGGCGGGAGGGCTTACGAGCAGTACTTC. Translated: CASSLWGSGGRAYEQYF.

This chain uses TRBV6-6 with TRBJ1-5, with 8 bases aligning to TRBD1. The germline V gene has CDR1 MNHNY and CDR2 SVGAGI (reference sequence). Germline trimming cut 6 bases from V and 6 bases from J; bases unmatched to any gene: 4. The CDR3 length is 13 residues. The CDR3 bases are TGTGCCAGCAGCGGACAGGGAGGTCAGCCCCAGCATTTT. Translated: CASSGQGGQPQHF.

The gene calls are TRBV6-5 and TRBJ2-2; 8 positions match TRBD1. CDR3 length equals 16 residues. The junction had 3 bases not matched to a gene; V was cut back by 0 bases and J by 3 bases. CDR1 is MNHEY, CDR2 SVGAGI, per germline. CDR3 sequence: CASSYSRGLHTGELFF. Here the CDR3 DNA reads TGTGCCAGCAGTTACTCCAGGGGGCTTCACACCGGGGAGCTGTTTTTT.

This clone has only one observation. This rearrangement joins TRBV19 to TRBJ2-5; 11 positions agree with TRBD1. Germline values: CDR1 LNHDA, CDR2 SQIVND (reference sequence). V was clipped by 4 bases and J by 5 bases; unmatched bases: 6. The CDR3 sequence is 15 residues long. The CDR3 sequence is CASSKWTGGVETQYF. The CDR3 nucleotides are TGTGCCAGTAGTAAATGGACAGGGGGCGTCGAGACCCAGTACTTC.

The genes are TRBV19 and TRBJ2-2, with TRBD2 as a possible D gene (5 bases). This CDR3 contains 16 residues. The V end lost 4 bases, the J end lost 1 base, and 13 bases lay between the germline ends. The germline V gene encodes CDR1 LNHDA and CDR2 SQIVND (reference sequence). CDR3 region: CASSNPGSVNTGELFF. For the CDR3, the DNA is TGTGCCAGTAGTAATCCGGGAAGTGTGAACACCGGGGAGCTGTTTTTT. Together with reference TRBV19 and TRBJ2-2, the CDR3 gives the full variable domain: DGGITQSPKYLFRKEGQNVTLSCEQNLNHDAMYWYRQDPGQGLRLIYYSQIVNDFQKGDIAEGYSVSREKKESFPLTVTSAQKNPTAFYLCASSNPGSVNTGELFFGEGSRLTVL.

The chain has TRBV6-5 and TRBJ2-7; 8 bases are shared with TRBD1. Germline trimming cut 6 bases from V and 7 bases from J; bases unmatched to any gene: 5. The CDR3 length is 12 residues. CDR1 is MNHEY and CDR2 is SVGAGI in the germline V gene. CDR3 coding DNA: TGTGCCAGCAGCGACCGGGACAGGGAGCAGTACTTC. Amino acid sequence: CASSDRDREQYF.

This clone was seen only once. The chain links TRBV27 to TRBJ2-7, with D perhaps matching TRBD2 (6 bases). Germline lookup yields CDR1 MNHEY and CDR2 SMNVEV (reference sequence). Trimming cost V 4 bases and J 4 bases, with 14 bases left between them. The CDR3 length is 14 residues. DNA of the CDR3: TGTGCCAGCAGTTCGCCGGGGGAAAGTTACGAGCAGTACTTC. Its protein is CASSSPGESYEQYF.

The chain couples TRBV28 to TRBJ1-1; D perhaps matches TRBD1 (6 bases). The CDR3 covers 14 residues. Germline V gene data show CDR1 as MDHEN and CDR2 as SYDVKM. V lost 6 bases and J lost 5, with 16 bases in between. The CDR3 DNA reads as TGTGCCAGCAGGGTACAGGGTATGCAGACTGAAGCTTTCTTT. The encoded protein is CASRVQGMQTEAFF.

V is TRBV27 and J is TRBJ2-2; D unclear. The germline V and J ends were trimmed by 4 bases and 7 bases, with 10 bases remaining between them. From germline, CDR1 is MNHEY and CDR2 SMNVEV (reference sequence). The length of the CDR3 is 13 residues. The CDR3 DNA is TGTGCCAGCAGTTCGACCCCAAACGGGGAGCTGTTTTTT. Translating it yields CASSSTPNGELFF.

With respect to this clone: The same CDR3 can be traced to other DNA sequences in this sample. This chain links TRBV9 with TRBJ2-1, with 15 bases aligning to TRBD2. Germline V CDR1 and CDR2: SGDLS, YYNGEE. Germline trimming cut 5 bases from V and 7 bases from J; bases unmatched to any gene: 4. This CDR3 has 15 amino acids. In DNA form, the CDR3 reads TGTGCCAGCAGTGTCGGGACTAGCGGGGGGAATGAGCAGTTCTTC. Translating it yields CASSVGTSGGNEQFF.

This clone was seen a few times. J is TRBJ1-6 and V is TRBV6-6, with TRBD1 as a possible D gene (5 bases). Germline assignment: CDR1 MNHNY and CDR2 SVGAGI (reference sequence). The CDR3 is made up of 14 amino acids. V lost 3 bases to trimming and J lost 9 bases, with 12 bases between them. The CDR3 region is CASSYRGVGSPLHF. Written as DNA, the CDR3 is TGTGCCAGCAGTTATCGAGGGGTCGGTTCACCCCTCCACTTT.

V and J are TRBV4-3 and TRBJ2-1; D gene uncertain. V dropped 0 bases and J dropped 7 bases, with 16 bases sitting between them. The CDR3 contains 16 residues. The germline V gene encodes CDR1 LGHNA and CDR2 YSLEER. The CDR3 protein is CASSQDPSASRNEQFF. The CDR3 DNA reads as TGCGCCAGCAGCCAAGACCCGTCAGCATCTAGGAATGAGCAGTTCTTC.

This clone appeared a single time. The chain's CDR3 is CSVEDWALAEQYF. The CDR3 DNA reads TGCAGCGTTGAAGATTGGGCCCTGGCCGAGCAGTACTTC. The V gene is TRBV29-1, the J gene TRBJ2-7; no clear D. Germline V gene data show CDR1 as SQVTM and CDR2 as ANQGSEA. The CDR3 is 13 residues long. With 0 bases removed from V and 6 bases from J, the gap between germline ends came to 12 bases.

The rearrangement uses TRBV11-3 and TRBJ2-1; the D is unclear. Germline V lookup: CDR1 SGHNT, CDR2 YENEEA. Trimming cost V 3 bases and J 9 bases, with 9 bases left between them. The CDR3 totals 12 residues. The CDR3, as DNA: TGTGCCAGCAGCTTTTGGAAGGGTGAGCAGTTCTTC. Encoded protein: CASSFWKGEQFF.

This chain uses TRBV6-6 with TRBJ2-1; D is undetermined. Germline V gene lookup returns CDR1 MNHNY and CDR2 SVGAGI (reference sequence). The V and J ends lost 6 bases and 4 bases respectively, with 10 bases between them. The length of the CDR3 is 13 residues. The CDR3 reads CASSVHGYNEQFF. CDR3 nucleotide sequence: TGTGCCAGCAGCGTACACGGGTACAATGAGCAGTTCTTC.

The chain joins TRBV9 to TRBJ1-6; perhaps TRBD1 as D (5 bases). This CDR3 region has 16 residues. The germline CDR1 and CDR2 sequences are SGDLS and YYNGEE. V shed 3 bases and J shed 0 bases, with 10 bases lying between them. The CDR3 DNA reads TGTGCCAGCAGCGCCCGACAGAGCTCCTATAATTCACCCCTCCACTTT. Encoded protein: CASSARQSSYNSPLHF.

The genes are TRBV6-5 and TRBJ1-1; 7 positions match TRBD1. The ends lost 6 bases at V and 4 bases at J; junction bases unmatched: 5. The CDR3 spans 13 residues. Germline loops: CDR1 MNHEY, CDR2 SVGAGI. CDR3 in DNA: TGTGCCAGCAGCAGGGGGGCGGTCACTGAAGCTTTCTTT. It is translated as CASSRGAVTEAFF.

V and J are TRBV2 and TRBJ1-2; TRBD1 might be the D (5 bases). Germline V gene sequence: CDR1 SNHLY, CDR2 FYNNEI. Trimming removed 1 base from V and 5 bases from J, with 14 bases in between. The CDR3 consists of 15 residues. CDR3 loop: CASSEEGLGGYGYTF. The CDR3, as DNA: TGTGCCAGCAGTGAAGAGGGCTTGGGGGGATATGGCTACACCTTC.

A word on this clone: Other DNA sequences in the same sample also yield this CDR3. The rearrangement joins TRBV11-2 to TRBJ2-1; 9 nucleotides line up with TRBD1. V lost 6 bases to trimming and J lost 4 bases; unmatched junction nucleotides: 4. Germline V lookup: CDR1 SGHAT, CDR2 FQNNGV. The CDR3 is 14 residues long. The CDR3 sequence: CASRPGTGYNEQFF. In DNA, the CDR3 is TGTGCCAGCAGGCCTGGGACAGGGTACAATGAGCAGTTCTTC.

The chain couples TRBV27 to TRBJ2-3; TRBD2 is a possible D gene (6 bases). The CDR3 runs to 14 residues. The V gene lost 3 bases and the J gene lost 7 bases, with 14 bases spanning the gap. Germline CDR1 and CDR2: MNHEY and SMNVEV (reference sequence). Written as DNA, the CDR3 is TGTGCCAGCAGTTTTGACCTGACTAGGTATACGCAGTATTTT. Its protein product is CASSFDLTRYTQYF.

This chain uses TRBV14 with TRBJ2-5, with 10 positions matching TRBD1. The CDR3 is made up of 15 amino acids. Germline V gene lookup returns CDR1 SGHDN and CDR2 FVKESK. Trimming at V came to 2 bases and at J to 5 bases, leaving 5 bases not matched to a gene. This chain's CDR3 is CASSQRGTGVETQYF. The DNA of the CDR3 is TGTGCCAGCAGCCAAAGGGGGACAGGGGTGGAGACCCAGTACTTC.

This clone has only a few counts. CDR3 sequence: CASSPLQGSTEAFF. CDR3 nucleotides: TGTGCCAGCAGTCCATTACAGGGATCCACTGAAGCTTTCTTT. J is TRBJ1-1 and V is TRBV25-1, with TRBD1 as a possible D gene (6 bases). There are 14 residues in the CDR3. The V and J ends lost 5 bases and 4 bases respectively, with 14 bases between them. The germline gives CDR1 MGHDK, CDR2 SYGVNS.

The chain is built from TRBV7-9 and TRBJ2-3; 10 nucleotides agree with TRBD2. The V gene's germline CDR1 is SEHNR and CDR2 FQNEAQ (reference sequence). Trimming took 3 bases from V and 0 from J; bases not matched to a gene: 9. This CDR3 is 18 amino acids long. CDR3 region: CASSLNSGGIFSTDTQYF. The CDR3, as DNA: TGTGCCAGCAGCTTGAATAGCGGGGGGATCTTTAGCACAGATACGCAGTATTTT.